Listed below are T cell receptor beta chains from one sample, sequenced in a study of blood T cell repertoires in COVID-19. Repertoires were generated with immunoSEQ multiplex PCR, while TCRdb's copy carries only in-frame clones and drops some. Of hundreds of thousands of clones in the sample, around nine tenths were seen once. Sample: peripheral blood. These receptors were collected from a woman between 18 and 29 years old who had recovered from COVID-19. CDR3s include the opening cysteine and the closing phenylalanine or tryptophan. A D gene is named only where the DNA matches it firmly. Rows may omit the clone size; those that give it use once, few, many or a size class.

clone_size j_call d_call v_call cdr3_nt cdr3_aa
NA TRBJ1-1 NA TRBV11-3 TGTGCCAGCAGCTTAGAAAAAGGAGTGAATACTGAAGCTTTCTTT CASSLEKGVNTEAFF
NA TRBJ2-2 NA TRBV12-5 TGTGCTAGTGGTTTGGGGCCGACCGGGGAGCTGTTTTTT CASGLGPTGELFF
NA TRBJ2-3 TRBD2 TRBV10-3 TGTGCCATCAGTGAGTCAACCCGGACTAGCGGGAGTCGTTATACGCAGTATTTT CAISESTRTSGSRYTQYF
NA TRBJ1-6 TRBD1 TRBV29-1 TGCAGCGTCGGACAGGGGAATAATTCACCCCTCCACTTT CSVGQGNNSPLHF
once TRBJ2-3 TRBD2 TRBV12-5 TGTGCTAGTGGTTTGGTACTGAGCGGGAGGCGCACAGATACGCAGTATTTT CASGLVLSGRRTDTQYF
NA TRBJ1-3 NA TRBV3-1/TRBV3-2 TGTGCCAGCAGCAGACGGGACACCATATATTTT CASSRRDTIYF
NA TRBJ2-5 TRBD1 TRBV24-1 TGTGCCACCAGTGACCCTAGACAGGGCCAAGAGACCCAGTACTTC CATSDPRQGQETQYF
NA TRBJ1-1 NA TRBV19 TGTGCCAGTATAAAGGGGCTCCGGGGGGACACTGAAGCTTTCTTT CASIKGLRGDTEAFF
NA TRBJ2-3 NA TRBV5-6 TGTGCCAGCAGCTTGGCGTCTAGCGTCTCAGATACGCAGTATTTT CASSLASSVSDTQYF
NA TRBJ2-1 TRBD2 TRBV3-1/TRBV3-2 TGTGCCAGCAGCGGGCGGACTAGCGGGAGGGTGGACAATGAGCAGTTCTTC CASSGRTSGRVDNEQFF
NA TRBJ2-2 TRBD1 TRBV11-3 TGTGCCAGCACCAGGGGACAGATAAACACCGGGGAGCTGTTTTTT CASTRGQINTGELFF
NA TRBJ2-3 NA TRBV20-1 TGCAGTGCACTTACAGATACGCAGTATTTT CSALTDTQYF
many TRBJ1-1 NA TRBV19 TGTGCCAGTAGTATGGGCAGGGCGCAGTTGCCTGAAGCTTTCTTT CASSMGRAQLPEAFF
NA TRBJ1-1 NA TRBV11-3 TGTGCCAGCAGCGAAAGGGGCAGGGTGAACACTGAAGCTTTCTTT CASSERGRVNTEAFF
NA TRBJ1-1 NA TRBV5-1 TGCGCCAGCAGCTTCTCTGGCAGTATGAACACTGAAGCTTTCTTT CASSFSGSMNTEAFF
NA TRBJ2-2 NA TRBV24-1 TGTGCCACCAGTATGACAGGGAACACCGGGGAGCTGTTTTTT CATSMTGNTGELFF
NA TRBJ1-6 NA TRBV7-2 TGTGCCAGCAGCTTAGTTGTCGGCAGGGGAATTTCACCCCTCCACTTT CASSLVVGRGISPLHF
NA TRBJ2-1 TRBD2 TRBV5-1 TGCGCCAGCAGCTTGGACGGGAGGGCCAAAGAGCAGTTCTTC CASSLDGRAKEQFF
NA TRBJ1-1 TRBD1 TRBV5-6 TGTGCCAGCAGCTTCGGGACAGGGATGAACACTGAAGCTTTCTTT CASSFGTGMNTEAFF
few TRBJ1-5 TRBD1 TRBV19 TGTGCCAGTAAACAAGGGACAGCTAGCAATCAGCCCCAGCATTTT CASKQGTASNQPQHF
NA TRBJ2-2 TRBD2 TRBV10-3 TGTGCCATCAGTACTAGCGGGGCGAGGACCGGGGAGCTGTTTTTT CAISTSGARTGELFF
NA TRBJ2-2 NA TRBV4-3 TGCGCCAGCAGCCACCAGAACACCGGGGAGCTGTTTTTT CASSHQNTGELFF
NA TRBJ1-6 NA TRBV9 TGTGCCAGCAGCTTGGGGCCCTCCTATAATTCACCCCTCCACTTT CASSLGPSYNSPLHF
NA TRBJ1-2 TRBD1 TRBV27 TGTGCCAGCAGTTGGGACAGGGGGCAAGGCTACACCTTC CASSWDRGQGYTF